A single sample is the source of the 20 T cell receptor beta chains below, sequenced in a study of T cell responses to AZD1222 COVID-19 vaccine (dated by TCRdb to the early 2020s). Sample time point, as interpreted from the label and publication: baseline before first vaccination. The library was built by means of the immunoSEQ multiplex PCR assay. TCRdb mirrors the immuneACCESS table, restricted to in-frame sequences. Some clones are absent from its copies; in checked studies, under half trace to an unresolved V gene, and the reason for the others is unknown. The sample records approximately 65,000 clones, about nine tenths of which are singletons. 7.5% to 9% of the sample lies in the top ten. Material: peripheral blood, obtained on day 0 of AZD1222 vaccination. The receptors were gathered from an adult in good health.

The table lists this clone with a few counts. The CDR3 DNA reads TGTGCCAGCAGCTTGGATGGACAGACGAACACTGAAGCTTTCTTT. Amino acids: CASSLDGQTNTEAFF. The V gene is TRBV5-5, the J gene TRBJ1-1; D might be TRBD1 (6 bases). Germline CDR1 SGHKS, CDR2 YYEKEE (reference sequence). Trimming cost V 0 bases and J 1 base, with 10 bases left between them. The CDR3 covers 15 residues.

This clone is a singleton in its sample. This sequence joins TRBV7-9 and TRBJ2-1; tentatively, D is TRBD1 (5 bases). The CDR3 is 16 residues long. V lost 2 bases and J lost 5, with 16 bases in between. The germline V gene has CDR1 SEHNR and CDR2 FQNEAQ (reference sequence). Written as DNA, the CDR3 is TGTGCCAGCAGCTTACTGACAGACCCCCCTCACAATGAGCAGTTCTTC. Translated, it gives CASSLLTDPPHNEQFF. The full variable domain, its missing parts supplied by reference TRBV7-9 and TRBJ2-1, is DTGVSQNPRHKITKRGQNVTFRCDPISEHNRLYWYRQTLGQGPEFLTYFQNEAQLEKSRLLSDRFSAERPKGSFSTLEIQRTEQGDSAMYLCASSLLTDPPHNEQFFGPGTRLTVL.

The chain has TRBV15 and TRBJ1-1; D remains unclear. Germline CDR1 and CDR2: LNHNV and YYDKDF (reference sequence). V lost 0 bases to trimming and J lost 1 base, with 9 bases between them. This CDR3 contains 15 residues. The CDR3 loop reads CATSRDRAENTEAFF. CDR3 bases: TGTGCCACCAGCAGAGATCGTGCGGAGAACACTGAAGCTTTCTTT. The full variable domain, its missing parts supplied by reference TRBV15 and TRBJ1-1, is DAMVIQNPRYQVTQFGKPVTLSCSQTLNHNVMYWYQQKSSQAPKLLFHYYDKDFNNEADTPDNFQSRRPNTSFCFLDIRSPGLGDTAMYLCATSRDRAENTEAFFGQGTRLTVV.

V and J are TRBV6-4 and TRBJ2-1; TRBD2 matches at 7 bases. The ends lost 0 bases at V and 4 bases at J; junction bases unmatched: 0. Germline V gene lookup returns CDR1 MRHNA and CDR2 SNTAGT. The CDR3 loop spans 14 amino acids. This CDR3 reads CASSDSRGYNEQFF. The CDR3 nucleotides are TGTGCCAGCAGTGACTCGCGGGGGTACAATGAGCAGTTCTTC.

CDR3 sequence (DNA): TGTGCCAGCAGCGTGATGGAGTACTCCTACGAGCAGTACTTC. Protein: CASSVMEYSYEQYF. The chain has TRBV9 and TRBJ2-7; D not certain. Germline assignment: CDR1 SGDLS and CDR2 YYNGEE. This CDR3 has 14 amino acids. The V and J ends lost 2 bases and 0 bases respectively, with 9 bases between them.

The genes are TRBV9 and TRBJ2-7, with TRBD1 matching 7 bases. This CDR3 is built from 16 residues. Trimming cost V 0 bases and J 2 bases; bases outside gene matches: 8. The germline gives CDR1 SGDLS, CDR2 YYNGEE. The CDR3 sequence is CASSVGTFRGTYEQYF. The DNA for the CDR3 is TGTGCCAGCAGCGTAGGGACCTTCAGGGGGACCTACGAGCAGTACTTC.

This chain links TRBV7-3 with TRBJ1-6; 8 bases match TRBD1. This CDR3 has 15 amino acids. Germline V lookup: CDR1 SGHTA, CDR2 FQGTGA. With V trimmed by 2 bases and J by 7 bases, 4 bases remained unmatched. CDR3 DNA: TGTGCCAGCAGCTTACTCGCAGGGGGCAATTCACCCCTCCACTTT. Translating gives CASSLLAGGNSPLHF.

The chain recombines TRBV7-6 with TRBJ2-1, with D perhaps matching TRBD2 (5 bases). The germline V gene has CDR1 SGHVS and CDR2 FNYEAQ. The V end was cut by 4 bases, the J end by 6 bases, with 19 bases between. This CDR3 is built from 16 residues. The CDR3 DNA is TGTGCCAGCAGCTCCAAACCCCCGGCAGCGGCCAATGAGCAGTTCTTC. It yields the protein CASSSKPPAAANEQFF.

The chain couples TRBV18 to TRBJ2-5; TRBD2 matches at 13 bases. CDR1 and CDR2 (germline): KGHSH, LQKENI. The J segment lost 2 bases and the V segment lost 4 bases, leaving 10 bases of the junction unmatched. There are 18 residues in the CDR3. CDR3: CASSQLRLAGGEQETQYF. In nucleotides, the CDR3 is TGTGCCAGCTCACAACTCCGACTAGCGGGAGGAGAACAAGAGACCCAGTACTTC.

This chain connects TRBV28 to TRBJ1-2; 8 bases fit TRBD1. This CDR3 spans 14 amino acids. Germline CDR1 is MDHEN and CDR2 is SYDVKM. The junction had 7 bases not matched to a gene; V was cut back by 6 bases and J by 4 bases. For the CDR3, the DNA is TGTGCCAGCAGGTCGGGACAGGCGAGCTATGGCTACACCTTC. Translation gives CASRSGQASYGYTF.

V is TRBV2 and J is TRBJ2-7; D call uncertain. Trimming took off 7 bases at V and 3 bases at J, with 10 bases between the two ends. The CDR3 contains 12 residues. Germline V gene lookup returns CDR1 SNHLY and CDR2 FYNNEI. The CDR3 region has the DNA TGTGCCAGCAACGGGCAGGACTACGAGCAGTACTTC. Its translation is CASNGQDYEQYF.

This chain links TRBV9 with TRBJ2-2; 8 bases align to TRBD2. The CDR3 runs to 16 residues. Germline CDR1 and CDR2: SGDLS and YYNGEE. V shed 4 bases, J shed 7 bases, and the junction held 12 bases outside the gene matches. CDR3 protein: CASSPRVSGNVGELFF. The CDR3 nucleotides are TGTGCCAGCAGCCCCCGAGTTAGCGGGAATGTCGGGGAGCTGTTTTTT.

The gene calls are TRBV28 and TRBJ2-3; either TRBD1 or TRBD2 may supply D (5 bases each). Germline V gene lookup returns CDR1 MDHEN and CDR2 SYDVKM. The CDR3 has 16 residues. Trimming cost V 6 bases and J 5 bases, with 21 bases left between them. The CDR3 protein is CASSYTPGRGEDTQYF. The CDR3 DNA sequence: TGTGCCAGCAGCTATACACCGGGCCGAGGGGAAGATACGCAGTATTTT. The full variable domain, in which reference TRBV28 and TRBJ2-3 provide the parts outside the CDR3, is DVKVTQSSRYLVKRTGEKVFLECVQDMDHENMFWYRQDPGLGLRLIYFSYDVKMKEKGDIPEGYSVSREKKERFSLILESASTNQTSMYLCASSYTPGRGEDTQYFGPGTRLTVL.

This chain joins TRBV5-5 and TRBJ1-1, with D maybe TRBD1 (6 bases). V dropped 4 bases and J dropped 0 bases, with 19 bases sitting between them. The CDR3 length is 17 residues. The germline V gene has CDR1 SGHKS and CDR2 YYEKEE (reference sequence). The CDR3 DNA is TGTGCCAGCAGCAAGGGACACTCGGCGGGCCTGAACACTGAAGCTTTCTTT. The encoded protein is CASSKGHSAGLNTEAFF. Variable domain in full (rest from reference TRBV5-5 and TRBJ1-1): DAGVTQSPTHLIKTRGQQVTLRCSPISGHKSVSWYQQVLGQGPQFIFQYYEKEERGRGNFPDRFSARQFPNYSSELNVNALLLGDSALYLCASSKGHSAGLNTEAFFGQGTRLTVV.

The V gene is TRBV25-1, the J gene TRBJ2-7, with D possibly being TRBD1 (6 bases). Germline lookup yields CDR1 MGHDK and CDR2 SYGVNS. V was trimmed by 10 bases and J by 3 bases, leaving 13 bases between them. The CDR3 is made up of 12 amino acids. The CDR3 reads CATKQGIYEQYF. The DNA of the CDR3 is TGTGCCACCAAACAGGGAATCTACGAGCAGTACTTC.

The chain recombines TRBV5-8 with TRBJ2-5, with 15 nucleotides matching TRBD2. Trimming removed 4 bases from V and 2 bases from J; junction bases left unmatched: 6. The CDR3 runs to 17 residues. The germline gives CDR1 SGHTS, CDR2 YDEGEE. As DNA, the CDR3 is TGTGCCAGCAGCACCGGACTAGCGGGAGGGACACAAGAGACCCAGTACTTC. Its translation: CASSTGLAGGTQETQYF. The variable domain in full, with the rest retrieved from reference TRBV5-8 and TRBJ2-5, is EAGVTQSPTHLIKTRGQQATLRCSPISGHTSVYWYQQALGLGLQFLLWYDEGEERNRGNFPPRFSGRQFPNYSSELNVNALELEDSALYLCASSTGLAGGTQETQYFGPGTRLLVL.

The chain recombines TRBV6-5 with TRBJ2-1, with D possibly matching TRBD2 (5 bases). The CDR3 consists of 12 residues. The V gene lost 2 bases and the J gene lost 6 bases, with 5 bases spanning the gap. The germline CDR1 and CDR2 sequences are MNHEY and SVGAGI. The CDR3 reads CASSYAGNEQFF. In nucleotides, the CDR3 is TGTGCCAGCAGTTACGCGGGCAATGAGCAGTTCTTC.

The rearrangement links TRBV7-9 to TRBJ1-2; D perhaps matches TRBD1 (6 bases). This CDR3 contains 14 residues. Per the germline V gene, CDR1 is SEHNR and CDR2 is FQNEAQ (reference sequence). Trimming took off 5 bases at V and 4 bases at J, with 14 bases between the two ends. The CDR3 sequence: CASSQGQTSYGYTF. CDR3 bases: TGTGCCAGCAGCCAAGGACAGACGTCCTATGGCTACACCTTC.

The rearrangement links TRBV25-1 to TRBJ1-3, with unresolved D. CDR1 and CDR2 (germline): MGHDK, SYGVNS. The CDR3 loop spans 12 amino acids. With 6 bases removed from V and 5 bases from J, the gap between germline ends came to 8 bases. CDR3: CASSQSRNTIYF. The CDR3 region has the DNA TGTGCCAGCAGCCAGTCCAGAAACACCATATATTTT.

The rearrangement joins TRBV30 to TRBJ1-2; no clear D. V was shortened by 2 bases and J by 5 bases, with 9 bases between the two germline ends. CDR1 and CDR2 (germline): GTSNPN, SVGIG (reference sequence). This CDR3 comprises 12 residues. This CDR3 reads CAWSSSLYGYTF. For the CDR3, the DNA is TGTGCCTGGAGTAGCAGCCTGTATGGCTACACCTTC.